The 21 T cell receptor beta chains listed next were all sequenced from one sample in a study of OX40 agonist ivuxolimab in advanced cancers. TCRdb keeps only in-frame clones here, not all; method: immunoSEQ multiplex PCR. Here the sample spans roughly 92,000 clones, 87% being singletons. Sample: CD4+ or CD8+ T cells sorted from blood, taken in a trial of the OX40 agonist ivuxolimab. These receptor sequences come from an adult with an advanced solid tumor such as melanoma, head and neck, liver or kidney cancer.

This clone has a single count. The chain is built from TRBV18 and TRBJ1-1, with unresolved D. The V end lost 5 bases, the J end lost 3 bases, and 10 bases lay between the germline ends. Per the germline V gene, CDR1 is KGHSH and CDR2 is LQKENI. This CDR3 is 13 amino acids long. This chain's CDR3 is CASSSYKHTEAFF. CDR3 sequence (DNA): TGTGCCAGCTCATCATACAAACACACTGAAGCTTTCTTT.

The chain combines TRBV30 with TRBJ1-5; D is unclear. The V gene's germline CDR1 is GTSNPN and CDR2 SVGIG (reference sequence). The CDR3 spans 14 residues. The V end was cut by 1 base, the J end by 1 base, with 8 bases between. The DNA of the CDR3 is TGTGCCTGGAGTGCCAGTACAAGCAATCAGCCCCAGCATTTT. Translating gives CAWSASTSNQPQHF.

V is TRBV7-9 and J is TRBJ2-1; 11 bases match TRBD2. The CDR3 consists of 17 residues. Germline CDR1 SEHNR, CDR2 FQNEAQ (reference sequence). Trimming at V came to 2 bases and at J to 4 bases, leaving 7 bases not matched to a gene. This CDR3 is CASSLIRGLADYNEQFF. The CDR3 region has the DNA TGTGCCAGCAGCTTAATTAGGGGACTAGCGGATTACAATGAGCAGTTCTTC.

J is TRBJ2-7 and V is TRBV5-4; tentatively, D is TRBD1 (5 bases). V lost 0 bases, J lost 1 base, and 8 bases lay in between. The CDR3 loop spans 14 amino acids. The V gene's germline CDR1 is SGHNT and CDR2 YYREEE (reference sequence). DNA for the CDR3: TGTGCCAGCAGCTTGGGACAGAGATCCTACGAGCAGTACTTC. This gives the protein CASSLGQRSYEQYF.

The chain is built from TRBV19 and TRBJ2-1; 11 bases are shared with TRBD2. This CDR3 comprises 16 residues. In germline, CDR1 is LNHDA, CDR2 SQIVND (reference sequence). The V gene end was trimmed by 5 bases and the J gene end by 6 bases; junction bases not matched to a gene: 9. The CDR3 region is CASSYLGTSGRNEQFF. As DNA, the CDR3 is TGTGCCAGTAGTTACCTAGGGACTAGCGGCCGCAATGAGCAGTTCTTC.

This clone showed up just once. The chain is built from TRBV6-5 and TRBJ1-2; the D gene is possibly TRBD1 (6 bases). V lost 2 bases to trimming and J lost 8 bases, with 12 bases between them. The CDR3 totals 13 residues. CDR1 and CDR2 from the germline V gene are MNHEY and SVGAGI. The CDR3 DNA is TGTGCCAGCAGTTACAACAGGGTTAACGGCTACACCTTC. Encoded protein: CASSYNRVNGYTF.

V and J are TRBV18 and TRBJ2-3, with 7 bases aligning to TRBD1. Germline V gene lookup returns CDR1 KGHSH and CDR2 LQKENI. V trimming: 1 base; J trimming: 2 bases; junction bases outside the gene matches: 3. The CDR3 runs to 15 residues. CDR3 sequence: CASSPRQGYTDTQYF. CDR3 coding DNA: TGTGCCAGCTCACCACGACAGGGATACACAGATACGCAGTATTTT.

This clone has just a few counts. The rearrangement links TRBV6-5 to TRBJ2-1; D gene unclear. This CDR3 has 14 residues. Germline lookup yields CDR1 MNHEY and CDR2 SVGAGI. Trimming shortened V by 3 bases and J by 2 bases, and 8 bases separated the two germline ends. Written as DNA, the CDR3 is TGTGCCAGCAGTTATAGTTGGGCCTACAATGAGCAGTTCTTC. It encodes CASSYSWAYNEQFF.

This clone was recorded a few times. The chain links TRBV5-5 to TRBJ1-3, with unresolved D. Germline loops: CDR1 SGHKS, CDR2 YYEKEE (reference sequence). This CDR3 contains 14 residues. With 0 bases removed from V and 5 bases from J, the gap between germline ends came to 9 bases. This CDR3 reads CASSLEDLRNTIYF. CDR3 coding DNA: TGTGCCAGCAGCTTGGAGGACCTTCGAAACACCATATATTTT.

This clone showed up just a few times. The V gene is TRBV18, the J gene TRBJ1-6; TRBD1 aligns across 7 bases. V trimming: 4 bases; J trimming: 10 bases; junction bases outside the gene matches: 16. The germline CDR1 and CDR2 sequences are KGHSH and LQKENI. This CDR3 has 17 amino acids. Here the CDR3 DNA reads TGTGCCAGCTCACTGGGGACGACAGGGCTGTTAGACTCACCCCTCCACTTT. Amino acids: CASSLGTTGLLDSPLHF.

In nucleotides, the CDR3 is TGTGCCAGCGGGACATCGTGGAACACTGAAGCTTTCTTT. Translating it yields CASGTSWNTEAFF. The chain has TRBV7-2 and TRBJ1-1; D possibly corresponds to TRBD1 (6 bases). Germline-derived CDR1 and CDR2 are SGHTA and FQGNSA. The CDR3 contains 13 residues. Trimming took off 8 bases at V and 1 base at J, with 11 bases between the two ends.

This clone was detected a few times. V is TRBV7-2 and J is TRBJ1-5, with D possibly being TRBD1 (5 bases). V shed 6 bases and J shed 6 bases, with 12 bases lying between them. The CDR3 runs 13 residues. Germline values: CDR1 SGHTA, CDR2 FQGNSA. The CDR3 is CASSLRGGQPQHF. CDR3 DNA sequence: TGTGCCAGCAGTTTAAGGGGCGGTCAGCCCCAGCATTTT.

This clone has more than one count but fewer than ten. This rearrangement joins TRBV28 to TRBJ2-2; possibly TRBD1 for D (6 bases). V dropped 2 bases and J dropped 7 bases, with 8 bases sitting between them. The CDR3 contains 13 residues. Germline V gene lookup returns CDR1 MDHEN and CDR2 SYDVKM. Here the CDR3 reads CASSLAGDGELFF. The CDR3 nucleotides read TGTGCCAGCAGTTTAGCAGGGGACGGGGAGCTGTTTTTT.

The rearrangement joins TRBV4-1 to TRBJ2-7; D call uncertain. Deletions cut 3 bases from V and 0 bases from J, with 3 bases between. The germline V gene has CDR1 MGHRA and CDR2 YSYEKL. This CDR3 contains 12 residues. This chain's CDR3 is CASSHYSYEQYF. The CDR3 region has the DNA TGCGCCAGCAGCCATTACTCCTACGAGCAGTACTTC.

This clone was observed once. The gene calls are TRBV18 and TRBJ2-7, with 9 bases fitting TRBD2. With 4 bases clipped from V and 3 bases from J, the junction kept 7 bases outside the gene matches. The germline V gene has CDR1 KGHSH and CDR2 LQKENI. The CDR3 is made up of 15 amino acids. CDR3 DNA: TGTGCCAGCTCACGTATGGGGACTAGCAGCTACGAGCAGTACTTC. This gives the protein CASSRMGTSSYEQYF.

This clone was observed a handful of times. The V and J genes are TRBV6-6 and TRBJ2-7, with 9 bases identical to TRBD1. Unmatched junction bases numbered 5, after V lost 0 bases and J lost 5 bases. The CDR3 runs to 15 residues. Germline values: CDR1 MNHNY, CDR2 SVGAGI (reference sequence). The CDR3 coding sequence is TGTGCCAGCAGTTACTCCGGGACAGGGAGCAACGAGCAGTACTTC. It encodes CASSYSGTGSNEQYF.

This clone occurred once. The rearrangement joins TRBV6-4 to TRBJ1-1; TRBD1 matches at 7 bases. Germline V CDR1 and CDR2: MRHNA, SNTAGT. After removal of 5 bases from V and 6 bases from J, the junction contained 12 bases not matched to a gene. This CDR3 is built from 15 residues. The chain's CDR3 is CASSPHYPGGAEAFF. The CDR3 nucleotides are TGTGCCAGCAGTCCCCATTATCCAGGGGGGGCTGAAGCTTTCTTT.

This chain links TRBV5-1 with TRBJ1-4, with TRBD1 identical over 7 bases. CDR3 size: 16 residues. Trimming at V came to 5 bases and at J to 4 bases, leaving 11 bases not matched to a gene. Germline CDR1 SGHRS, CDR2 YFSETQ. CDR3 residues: CASRPQGQANNEKLFF. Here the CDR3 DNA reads TGCGCCAGCAGACCTCAAGGACAGGCAAATAATGAAAAACTGTTTTTT.

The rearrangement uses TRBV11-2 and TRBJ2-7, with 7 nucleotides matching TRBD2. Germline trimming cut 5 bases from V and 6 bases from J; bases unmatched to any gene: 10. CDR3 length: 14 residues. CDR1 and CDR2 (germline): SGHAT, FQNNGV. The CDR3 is CASSPGTIDTEQYF. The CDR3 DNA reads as TGTGCCAGCAGCCCCGGGACTATCGACACCGAGCAGTACTTC.

The CDR3 DNA reads TGTGCCACCAAATTAGGCTTAGGGGTCGACGAGCAGTACTTC. Protein sequence: CATKLGLGVDEQYF. The J gene is TRBJ2-7, the V gene TRBV28; tentative D call: TRBD1 (5 bases). Germline values: CDR1 MDHEN, CDR2 SYDVKM. The CDR3 contains 14 residues. The V end lost 10 bases, the J end lost 5 bases, and 21 bases lay between the germline ends.

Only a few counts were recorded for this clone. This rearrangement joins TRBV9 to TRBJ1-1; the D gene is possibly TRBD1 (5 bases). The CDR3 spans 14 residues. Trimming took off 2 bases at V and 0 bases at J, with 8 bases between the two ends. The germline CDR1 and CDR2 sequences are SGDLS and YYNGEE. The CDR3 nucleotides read TGTGCCAGCAGCGTGGGGCCCTTGAACACTGAAGCTTTCTTT. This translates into CASSVGPLNTEAFF.